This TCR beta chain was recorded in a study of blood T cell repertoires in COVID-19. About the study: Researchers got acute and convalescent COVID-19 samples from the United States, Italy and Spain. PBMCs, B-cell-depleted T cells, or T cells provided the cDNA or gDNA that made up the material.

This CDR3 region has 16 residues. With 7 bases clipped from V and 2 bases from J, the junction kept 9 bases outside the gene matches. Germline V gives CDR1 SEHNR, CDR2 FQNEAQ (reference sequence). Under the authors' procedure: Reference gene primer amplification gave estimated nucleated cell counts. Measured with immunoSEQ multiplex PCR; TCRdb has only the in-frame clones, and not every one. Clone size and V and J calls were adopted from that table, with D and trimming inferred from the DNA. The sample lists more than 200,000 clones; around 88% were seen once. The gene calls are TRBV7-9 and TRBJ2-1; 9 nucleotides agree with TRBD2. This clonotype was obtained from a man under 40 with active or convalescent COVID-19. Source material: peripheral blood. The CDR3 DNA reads TGTGCCAGCATCTTTCTAGCGGGGATTACCTACAATGAGCAGTTCTTC. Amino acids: CASIFLAGITYNEQFF.